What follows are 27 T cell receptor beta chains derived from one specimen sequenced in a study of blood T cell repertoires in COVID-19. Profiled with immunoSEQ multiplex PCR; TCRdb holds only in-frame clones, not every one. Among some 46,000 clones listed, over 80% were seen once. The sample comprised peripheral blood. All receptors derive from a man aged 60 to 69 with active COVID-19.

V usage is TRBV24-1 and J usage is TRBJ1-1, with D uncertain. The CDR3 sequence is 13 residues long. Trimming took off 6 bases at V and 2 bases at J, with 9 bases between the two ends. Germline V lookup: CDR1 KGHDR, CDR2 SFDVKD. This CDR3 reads CATSPGYNTEAFF. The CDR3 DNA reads TGTGCCACCAGTCCAGGTTATAACACTGAAGCTTTCTTT.

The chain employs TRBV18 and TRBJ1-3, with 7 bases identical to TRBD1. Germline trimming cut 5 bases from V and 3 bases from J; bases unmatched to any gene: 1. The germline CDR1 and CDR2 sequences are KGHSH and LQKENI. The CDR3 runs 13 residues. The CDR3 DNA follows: TGTGCCAGCTCAACAGGGGTTGGAAACACCATATATTTT. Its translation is CASSTGVGNTIYF.

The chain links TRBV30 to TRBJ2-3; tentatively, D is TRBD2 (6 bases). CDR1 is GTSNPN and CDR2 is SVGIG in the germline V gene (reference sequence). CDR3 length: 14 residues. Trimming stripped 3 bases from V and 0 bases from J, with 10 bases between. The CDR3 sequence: CAWSGGLSTDTQYF. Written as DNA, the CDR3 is TGTGCCTGGAGCGGGGGACTTAGCACAGATACGCAGTATTTT.

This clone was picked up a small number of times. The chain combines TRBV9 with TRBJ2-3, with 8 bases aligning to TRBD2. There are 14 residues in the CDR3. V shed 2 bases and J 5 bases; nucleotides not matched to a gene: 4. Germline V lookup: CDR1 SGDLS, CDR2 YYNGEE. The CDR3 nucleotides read TGTGCCAGCAGCGTCAGCGGGGGAGGAGATACGCAGTATTTT. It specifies CASSVSGGGDTQYF.

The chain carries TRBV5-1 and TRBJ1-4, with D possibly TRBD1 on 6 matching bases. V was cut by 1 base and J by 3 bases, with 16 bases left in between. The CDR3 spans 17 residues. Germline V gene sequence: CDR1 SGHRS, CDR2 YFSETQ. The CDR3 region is CASSLSFVGAPNEKLFF. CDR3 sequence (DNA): TGCGCCAGCAGCTTGTCGTTCGTGGGGGCACCTAATGAAAAACTGTTTTTT.

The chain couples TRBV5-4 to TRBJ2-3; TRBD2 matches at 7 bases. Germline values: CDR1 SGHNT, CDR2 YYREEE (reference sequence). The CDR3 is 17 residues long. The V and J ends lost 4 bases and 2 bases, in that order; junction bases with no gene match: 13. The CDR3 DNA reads TGTGCCAGCAGCCTATATCTGGCGGGAGCCTCCACAGATACGCAGTATTTT. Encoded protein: CASSLYLAGASTDTQYF.

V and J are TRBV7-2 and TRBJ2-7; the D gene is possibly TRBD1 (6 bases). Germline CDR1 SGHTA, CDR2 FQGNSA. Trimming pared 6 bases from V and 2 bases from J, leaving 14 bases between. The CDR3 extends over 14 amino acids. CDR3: CASSPGAPPYEQYF. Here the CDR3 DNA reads TGTGCCAGCAGTCCAGGGGCGCCCCCCTACGAGCAGTACTTC.

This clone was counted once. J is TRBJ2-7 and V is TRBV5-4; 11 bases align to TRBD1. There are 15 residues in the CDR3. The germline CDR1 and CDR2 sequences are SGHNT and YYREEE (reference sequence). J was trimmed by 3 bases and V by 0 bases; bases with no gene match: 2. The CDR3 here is CASSLGTGGVYEQYF. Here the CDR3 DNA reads TGTGCCAGCAGCTTGGGGACAGGGGGCGTCTACGAGCAGTACTTC.

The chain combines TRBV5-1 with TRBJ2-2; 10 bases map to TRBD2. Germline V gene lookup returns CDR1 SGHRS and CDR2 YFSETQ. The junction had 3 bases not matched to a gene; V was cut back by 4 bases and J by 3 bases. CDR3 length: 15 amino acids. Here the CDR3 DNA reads TGCGCCAGCAGCGAGCTAGCGGGGGACACCGGGGAGCTGTTTTTT. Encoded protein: CASSELAGDTGELFF.

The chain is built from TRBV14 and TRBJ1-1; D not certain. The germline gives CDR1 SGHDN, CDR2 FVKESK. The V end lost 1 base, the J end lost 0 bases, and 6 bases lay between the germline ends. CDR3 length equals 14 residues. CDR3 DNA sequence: TGTGCCAGCAGCCAAGCAGGAATGAACACTGAAGCTTTCTTT. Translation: CASSQAGMNTEAFF.

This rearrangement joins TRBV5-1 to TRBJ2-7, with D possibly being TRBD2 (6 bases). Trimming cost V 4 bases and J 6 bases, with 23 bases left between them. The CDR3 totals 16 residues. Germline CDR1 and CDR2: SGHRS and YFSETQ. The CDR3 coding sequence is TGCGCCAGCAGCCAAAAATCCAGCGTCGGGGGAGGCGAGCAGTACTTC. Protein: CASSQKSSVGGGEQYF.

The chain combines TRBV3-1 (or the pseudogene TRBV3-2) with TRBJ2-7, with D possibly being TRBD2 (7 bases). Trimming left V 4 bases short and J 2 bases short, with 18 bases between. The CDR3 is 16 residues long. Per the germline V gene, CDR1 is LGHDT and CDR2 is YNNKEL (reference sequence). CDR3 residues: CASSPPTRGGTYEQYF. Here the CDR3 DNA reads TGTGCCAGCAGCCCCCCGACAAGGGGGGGCACCTACGAGCAGTACTTC.

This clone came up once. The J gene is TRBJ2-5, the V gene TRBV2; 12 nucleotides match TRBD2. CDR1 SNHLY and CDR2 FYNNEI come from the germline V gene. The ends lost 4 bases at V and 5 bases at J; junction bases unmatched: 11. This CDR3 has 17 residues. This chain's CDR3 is CASSVLPSGGAVETQYF. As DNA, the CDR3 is TGTGCCAGCAGTGTTCTGCCTAGCGGGGGGGCCGTCGAGACCCAGTACTTC. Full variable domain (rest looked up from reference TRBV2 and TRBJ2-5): EPEVTQTPSHQVTQMGQEVILRCVPISNHLYFYWYRQILGQKVEFLVSFYNNEISEKSEIFDDQFSVERPDGSNFTLKIRSTKLEDSAMYFCASSVLPSGGAVETQYFGPGTRLLVL.

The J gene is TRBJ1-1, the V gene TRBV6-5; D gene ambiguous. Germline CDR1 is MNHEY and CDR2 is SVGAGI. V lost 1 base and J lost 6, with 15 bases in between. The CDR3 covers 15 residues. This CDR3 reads CASSYLARRSSEAFF. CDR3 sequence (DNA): TGTGCCAGCAGTTACTTAGCCAGACGTTCTTCTGAAGCTTTCTTT.

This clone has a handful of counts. The DNA for the CDR3 is TGTGCCAGCAGCCCTACAGGGAACCAAGAGACCCAGTACTTC. It specifies CASSPTGNQETQYF. The V call is TRBV11-2, the J call TRBJ2-5, with a weak D call TRBD1 (6 bases). The CDR3 is made up of 14 amino acids. The germline gives CDR1 SGHAT, CDR2 FQNNGV. V lost 5 bases to trimming and J lost 0 bases, with 10 bases between them.

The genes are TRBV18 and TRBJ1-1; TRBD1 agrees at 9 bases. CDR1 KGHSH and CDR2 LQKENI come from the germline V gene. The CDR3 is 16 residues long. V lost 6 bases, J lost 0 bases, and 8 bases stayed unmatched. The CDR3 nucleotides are TGTGCCAGCTCCTCCCCGGACAGGGGTTTGAACACTGAAGCTTTCTTT. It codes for CASSSPDRGLNTEAFF.

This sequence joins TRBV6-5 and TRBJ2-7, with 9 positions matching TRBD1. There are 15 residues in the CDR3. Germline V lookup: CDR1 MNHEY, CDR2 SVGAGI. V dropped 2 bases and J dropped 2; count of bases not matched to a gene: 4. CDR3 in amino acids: CASSYGTGPTYEQYF. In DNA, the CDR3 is TGTGCCAGCAGTTACGGGACAGGGCCTACCTACGAGCAGTACTTC.

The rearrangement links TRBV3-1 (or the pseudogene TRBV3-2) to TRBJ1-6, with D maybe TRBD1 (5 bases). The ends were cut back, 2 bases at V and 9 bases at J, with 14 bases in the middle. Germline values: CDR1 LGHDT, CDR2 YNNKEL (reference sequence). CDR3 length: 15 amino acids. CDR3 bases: TGTGCCAGCAGCCAACTTCAGGGCGGTGGTTCACCCCTCCACTTT. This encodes CASSQLQGGGSPLHF.

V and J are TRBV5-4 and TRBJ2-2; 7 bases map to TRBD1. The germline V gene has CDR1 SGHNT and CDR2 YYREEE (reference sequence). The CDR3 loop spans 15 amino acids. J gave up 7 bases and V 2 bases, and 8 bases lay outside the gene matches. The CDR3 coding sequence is TGTGCCAGCAGCTTCGACAGGGTGTCAGGCGGGGAGCTGTTTTTT. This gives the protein CASSFDRVSGGELFF.

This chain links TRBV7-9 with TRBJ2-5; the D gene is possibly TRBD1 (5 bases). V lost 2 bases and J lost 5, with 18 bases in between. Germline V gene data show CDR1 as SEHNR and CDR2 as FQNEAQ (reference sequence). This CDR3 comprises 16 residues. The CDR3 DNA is TGTGCCAGCAGCTTAACTATCGATAGCTCAGGGGAGACCCAGTACTTC. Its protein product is CASSLTIDSSGETQYF.

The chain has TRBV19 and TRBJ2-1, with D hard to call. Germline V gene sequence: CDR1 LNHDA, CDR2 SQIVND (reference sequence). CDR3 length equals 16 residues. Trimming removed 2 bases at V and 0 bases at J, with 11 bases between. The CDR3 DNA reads TGTGCCAGTAGTATAAGCTGGGCGAGCTCCTACAATGAGCAGTTCTTC. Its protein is CASSISWASSYNEQFF.

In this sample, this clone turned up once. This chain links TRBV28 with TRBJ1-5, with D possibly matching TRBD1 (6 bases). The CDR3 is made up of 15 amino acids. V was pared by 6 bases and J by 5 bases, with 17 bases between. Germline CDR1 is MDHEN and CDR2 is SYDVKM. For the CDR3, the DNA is TGTGCCAGCAGAGCTTCCGGGACAAAACATCAGCCCCAGCATTTT. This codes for CASRASGTKHQPQHF.

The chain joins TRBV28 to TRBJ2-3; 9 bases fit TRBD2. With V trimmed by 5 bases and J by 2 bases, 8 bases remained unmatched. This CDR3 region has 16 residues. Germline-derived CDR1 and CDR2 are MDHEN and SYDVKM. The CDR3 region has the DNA TGTGCCAGCAGTGACTTAGCGGGGGCCCTCACAGATACGCAGTATTTT. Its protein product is CASSDLAGALTDTQYF.

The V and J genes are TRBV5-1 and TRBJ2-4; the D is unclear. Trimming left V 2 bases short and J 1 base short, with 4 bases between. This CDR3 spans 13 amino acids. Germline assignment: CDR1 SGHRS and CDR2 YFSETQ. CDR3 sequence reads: CASSLQAKNIQYF. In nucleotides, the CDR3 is TGCGCCAGCAGCTTACAGGCCAAAAACATTCAGTACTTC.

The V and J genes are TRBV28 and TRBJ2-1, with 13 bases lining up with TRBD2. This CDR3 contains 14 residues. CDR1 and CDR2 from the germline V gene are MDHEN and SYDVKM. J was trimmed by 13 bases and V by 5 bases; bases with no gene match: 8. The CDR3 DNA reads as TGTGCCAGCAGTGAAGGACTAGCGGGAGACGAACAGTTCTTC. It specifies CASSEGLAGDEQFF. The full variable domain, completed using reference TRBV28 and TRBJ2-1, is DVKVTQSSRYLVKRTGEKVFLECVQDMDHENMFWYRQDPGLGLRLIYFSYDVKMKEKGDIPEGYSVSREKKERFSLILESASTNQTSMYLCASSEGLAGDEQFFGPGTRLTVL.

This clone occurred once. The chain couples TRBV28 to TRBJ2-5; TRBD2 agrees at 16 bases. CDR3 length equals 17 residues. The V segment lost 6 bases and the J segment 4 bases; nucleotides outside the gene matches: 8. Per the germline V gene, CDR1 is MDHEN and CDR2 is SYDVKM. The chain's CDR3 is CASSPGLAGGRIETQYF. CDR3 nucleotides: TGTGCCAGCAGCCCGGGACTAGCGGGAGGGCGGATAGAGACCCAGTACTTC.

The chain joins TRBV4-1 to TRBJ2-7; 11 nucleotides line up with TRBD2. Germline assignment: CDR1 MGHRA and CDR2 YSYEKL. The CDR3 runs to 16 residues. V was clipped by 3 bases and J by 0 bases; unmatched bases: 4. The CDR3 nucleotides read TGCGCCAGCAGCCAGACTAGCGGGGAGAGCTCCTACGAGCAGTACTTC. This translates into CASSQTSGESSYEQYF.